Listed below are T cell receptor beta chains from one sample, sequenced in a study of cytomegalovirus exposure and HLA in healthy donors. This table comes from immunoSEQ multiplex PCR, and its TCRdb copy is limited to in-frame clones, with some not included. The table records about 220,000 clones, over 80% of them present only once. The material sequenced was PBMCs. The receptors were gathered from a boy between 2 and 10 years old in good health and CMV-seronegative. Each CDR3 is given without its conserved first and last residue.

ASSYSWSGFYEQY | TRBV6-5 | 13
ASSLRQGGYEQY | TRBV27 | 12
ASSEGSSGVFQGTQY | TRBV25-1 | 15
ASSTRDIYEQY | TRBV6-1 | 11
ASSLASGEGTGELF | TRBV7-7 | 14
ASSRTGLAGDEQF | TRBV11-3 | 13
ASSWDFSTDTQY | TRBV7-9 | 12
ASSLGTSGGNEQF | TRBV27 | 13
AWSVRASGPYEQY | TRBV30 | 13
ASSVSYPTDTQY | TRBV2 | 12
ASSLQLINSPLH | TRBV27 | 12
ASSLDSSLNTEAF | TRBV18 | 13
ASSLGTVDTQY | TRBV7-9 | 11
AISESGSREETQY | TRBV10-3 | 13
ASSPYTLAGVHEQF | TRBV27 | 14
ASSWGGRSTDTQY | TRBV5-4 | 13
ASSVDTNTEAF | TRBV9 | 11
ASSQAGQGARGYGYT | TRBV4-2 | 15
ASSEVGGGGVNTQY | TRBV5-1 | 14
ASSRGAGTDTQY | TRBV9 | 12
ASSLPVRFPSQETQY | TRBV7-9 | 15
ASSLLRGAQETQY | TRBV13 | 13
ASGPLLGQGEDNQPQH | TRBV12-5 | 16
ASSPFQGAHGYT | TRBV6-5 | 12
ASSQDLGEQY | TRBV4-1 | 10
ASSIVETGELF | TRBV9 | 11
ASSAGRGVRDTQY | TRBV10-1 | 13
AREARTGYATNEKLF | TRBV21-1 | 15
ASGGRMEGGGYT | TRBV2 | 12
ASSIPKTGGLVQF | TRBV19 | 13
ASRPSGGFYNEQF | TRBV14 | 13
ATSREQGDNTIY | TRBV15 | 12
ASSPNARADTQY | TRBV7-8 | 12
ASSSTPAGNRGRNSPLH | TRBV5-6 | 17
ASSVNRDRGSFTEAF | TRBV9 | 15
ASSLGLAGANTGELF | TRBV27 | 15
ASSLDNDVRARIDYGYT | TRBV11-2 | 17
AWGARRYNQPQH | TRBV30 | 12
ASSDTSSYNEQF | TRBV7-9 | 12
ASSPGDRATYEQY | TRBV5-1 | 13
ASSGVGWGEQF | TRBV27 | 11
ASSLSANLALQETQY | TRBV5-1 | 15
ASSPPGLVPDTQY | TRBV18 | 13
AGSAASGTPTDTQY | TRBV2 | 14
STDRPYGYT | TRBV20-1 | 9
ASSYGTGLGYT | TRBV11-3 | 11
ASSPGRGGLYSSYNEQF | TRBV5-5 | 17
ASSAPQGRRTEAF | TRBV9 | 13
ASSGGLAGGENEQF | TRBV5-4 | 14
ASSPTGGRADTQY | TRBV18 | 13